This T cell receptor beta chain is drawn from a study of blood T cells in healthy people across ages. Primed by a sample-barcoded 5' primer and a J-beta primer mix, a second PCR proceeded for about 6 to 11 cycles. Through a template-switch adaptor with 12 random nucleotides, each cDNA molecule received a tag. Via MiXCR, TCRdb re-called the 5' RACE reads, giving one row per CDR3 protein. The sample lists fewer than 900,000 distinct CDR3 sequences; roughly two fifths were seen once. The germline V gene encodes CDR1 MNHNY and CDR2 SVGAGI (reference sequence). Between the trimmed V and J ends, which lost 5 bases and 6 bases, there was a span of 8 bases. The CDR3 has 12 amino acids.

Source material: blood. The clonotype comes from a woman in her sixties in good health. This rearrangement joins TRBV6-6 to TRBJ2-1, with D uncertain. As DNA, the CDR3 is TGTGCCAGCAGTAGCCAATCCAATGAGCAGTTCTTC. It codes for CASSSQSNEQFF.